This T cell receptor (beta chain) is drawn from a study of human T cells and chemical hapten exposure. Findings of the study overall: TCRs at a frequency above 1 in 1000 stayed unchanged with DPC sensitization.

Individual cDNA molecules (in the library) carried attached unique molecular identifiers. Authors' methods: Samples contained a median of about 100,000 TCRs, with a range of roughly 23,224 to 700,000. TCRdb independently ran MiXCR on the RACE reads; one entry per CDR3 protein. TCRdb's processing, not the study's, gives the V and J calls here. In the table there are 75,000 to 100,000 distinct CDR3 sequences, 8.5% to 9% of which are singletons. Time point denoted: healthy volunteer bleed at 2 weeks. Total RNA was isolated from whole blood that had not been fractionated. Concerning this clonotype itself: Its matching antigen is unknown.

Deletions cut 0 bases from V and 2 bases from J, with 12 bases between. Germline assignment: CDR1 DFQATT and CDR2 SNEGSKA (reference sequence). This CDR3 region has 15 residues. This sequence joins TRBV20-1 and TRBJ2-3; the D is unclear. Input material: whole blood. The clonotype comes from a female donor in good health. Some clones in this sample may be carry-over from other donors' samples. The CDR3 DNA sequence: TGCAGTGCTAGAGATCTCGGTAGCTCCACAGATACGCAGTATTTT. Translated, it gives CSARDLGSSTDTQYF.